What follows are 6 T cell receptor beta chains derived from one specimen sequenced in a study of cytomegalovirus exposure and HLA in healthy donors. Only in-frame clones appear in the TCRdb table, and some are missing; sequencing was by immunoSEQ multiplex PCR. The sample carries 100,000 to 150,000 clones, about 96% recorded once. Sequencing used PBMCs. The receptors were gathered from a man aged 18 to 35 in good health and CMV-seronegative.

The chain combines TRBV27 with TRBJ2-2; TRBD2 agrees at 7 bases. In germline, CDR1 is MNHEY, CDR2 SMNVEV (reference sequence). The CDR3 has 15 amino acids. With 3 bases clipped from V and 6 bases from J, the junction kept 7 bases outside the gene matches. This CDR3 is CASSFSRGSPGELFF. CDR3 coding DNA: TGTGCCAGCAGTTTTTCGCGCGGGAGTCCCGGGGAGCTGTTTTTT.

The chain has TRBV6-5 and TRBJ1-4, with D perhaps matching TRBD1 (6 bases). Germline loops: CDR1 MNHEY, CDR2 SVGAGI. Trimming cost V 5 bases and J 10 bases, with 14 bases left between them. This CDR3 is 13 amino acids long. CDR3 amino acids: CASSPGHMGKLFF. CDR3 sequence (DNA): TGTGCCAGCAGTCCGGGACACATGGGAAAACTGTTTTTT.

The chain has TRBV7-6 and TRBJ2-2, with TRBD1 matching 8 bases. With V trimmed by 4 bases and J by 4 bases, 5 bases remained unmatched. The CDR3 has 15 residues. Germline V gives CDR1 SGHVS, CDR2 FNYEAQ. This chain's CDR3 is CASSYGTGRTGELFF. CDR3 sequence (DNA): TGTGCCAGCAGCTACGGGACAGGTCGCACCGGGGAGCTGTTTTTT. The variable domain in full, with the rest retrieved from reference TRBV7-6 and TRBJ2-2, is GAGVSQSPRYKVTKRGQDVALRCDPISGHVSLYWYRQALGQGPEFLTYFNYEAQQDKSGLPNDRFSAERPEGSISTLTIQRTEQRDSAMYRCASSYGTGRTGELFFGEGSRLTVL.

V usage is TRBV28 and J usage is TRBJ2-2; D unresolved. The CDR3 loop spans 13 amino acids. From germline, CDR1 is MDHEN and CDR2 SYDVKM. Trimming left V 7 bases short and J 5 bases short, with 11 bases between. CDR3 nucleotides: TGTGCCAGCACCCCATGGCAAACCGGGGAGCTGTTTTTT. It codes for CASTPWQTGELFF.

This chain links TRBV4-3 with TRBJ2-7, with D maybe TRBD1 (7 bases). Germline CDR1 reads LGHNA; CDR2 reads YSLEER. The CDR3 has 14 residues. The V gene lost 1 base and the J gene lost 5 bases, with 12 bases spanning the gap. CDR3 nucleotides: TGCGCCAGCAGCCAAGGGCGGGACAGCCACGAGCAGTACTTC. This gives the protein CASSQGRDSHEQYF.

This chain links TRBV7-9 with TRBJ1-2; 7 positions agree with TRBD1. The CDR3 sequence is 15 residues long. Looked up from germline, CDR1 is SEHNR and CDR2 is FQNEAQ (reference sequence). J was trimmed by 2 bases and V by 3 bases; bases with no gene match: 6. The CDR3 DNA reads as TGTGCCAGCAGCTTTGTGCAAGGGGGCAACTATGGCTACACCTTC. Amino acid sequence: CASSFVQGGNYGYTF.